This T cell receptor (beta chain) came from a study of CD8 T cells in Susac syndrome. J was trimmed by 3 bases and V by 3 bases; bases with no gene match: 1. The germline CDR1 and CDR2 sequences are MNHEY and SMNVEV (reference sequence). This CDR3 has 13 residues. With random hexamers, 0.5 to 1 ug RNA was reverse transcribed. TCRdb used MiXCR to reprocess the immunoSEQ multiplex PCR reads, holding one entry per CDR3 protein. The sample carries roughly 400,000 distinct CDR3 sequences, 75% to 90% recorded once. This clonotype originated in a human donor with multiple sclerosis. The chain uses TRBV27 and TRBJ2-5; 7 nucleotides match TRBD2. Material for sequencing was CD8+ T cells from PBMCs. CDR3 sequence (DNA): TGTGCCAGCAGTTTTGCGGGAGAAGAGACCCAGTACTTC. This gives the protein CASSFAGEETQYF.